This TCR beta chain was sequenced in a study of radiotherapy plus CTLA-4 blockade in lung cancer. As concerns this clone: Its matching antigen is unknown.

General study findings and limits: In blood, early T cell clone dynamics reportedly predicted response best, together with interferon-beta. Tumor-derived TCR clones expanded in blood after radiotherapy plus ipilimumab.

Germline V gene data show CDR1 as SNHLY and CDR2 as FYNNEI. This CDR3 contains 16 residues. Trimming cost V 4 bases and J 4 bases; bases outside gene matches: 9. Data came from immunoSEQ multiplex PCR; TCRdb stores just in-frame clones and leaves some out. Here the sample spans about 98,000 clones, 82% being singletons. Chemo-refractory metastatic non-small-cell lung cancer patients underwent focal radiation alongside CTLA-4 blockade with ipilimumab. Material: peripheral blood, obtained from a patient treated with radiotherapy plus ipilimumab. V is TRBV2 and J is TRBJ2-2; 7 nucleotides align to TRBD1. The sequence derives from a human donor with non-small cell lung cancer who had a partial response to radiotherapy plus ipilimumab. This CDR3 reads CASSGSTGAGTGELFF. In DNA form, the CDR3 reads TGTGCCAGCAGTGGATCCACAGGGGCGGGCACCGGGGAGCTGTTTTTT.